The clone carrying this T cell receptor (beta chain) was seen once. Its antigen is not identified. The PCR had 60 Vbeta and 13 Jbeta primers. TCRdb keeps only in-frame clones here, not all; method: immunoSEQ multiplex PCR. The sample records 140,000 to 150,000 clones, approximately 80% being singletons. This sample was included in a study of cytomegalovirus exposure and HLA in healthy donors. The CDR3 length is 17 residues. Study observations and caveats: Serostatus for CMV was the only available immune exposure information.

The specimen sequenced was PBMCs. The sequence came from a man aged 40-49 years in good health and CMV-seronegative. The chain links TRBV21-1 to TRBJ2-7; the DNA was not compared with TRBD2, the D call given in the table. TRBV21-1 is tagged as a pseudogene. CDR3 DNA sequence: TGTGCCAGCAGCAAAGACCCGGGACTAGCGGGGGGGCAAGAGCAGTACTTC. It specifies CASSKDPGLAGGQEQYF.